Listed here are 31 T cell receptor beta chains from one sample, sequenced in a study of T-cell reconstitution after alpha-beta-depleted transplantation in children. TCRbeta library preparation incorporated unique molecular identifiers. Using its own MiXCR run on the PCR reads, TCRdb lists one record per CDR3 protein. This table holds tens of thousands of distinct CDR3 sequences, approximately 7.4% found once. Here the sequenced sample was PBMCs from the stem cell graft donor, taken from the stem cell graft. Receptors originate from a human donor who donated a stem cell graft to a child with acute lymphoblastic leukemia.

This clonotype was counted between two and nine times. The gene calls are TRBV6-2 or TRBV6-3 and TRBJ2-6; either TRBD1 or TRBD2 may fit D (6 bases each). With 5 bases removed from V and 2 bases from J, the gap between germline ends came to 19 bases. The CDR3 has 18 residues. Looked up from germline, CDR1 is MNHEY and CDR2 is SVGEGT. CDR3 sequence reads: CASSIGGLLSPGANVLTF. CDR3 nucleotides: TGTGCCAGCAGTATCGGGGGCCTGCTAAGCCCTGGGGCCAACGTCCTGACTTTC.

This sequence joins TRBV10-3 and TRBJ1-2; 7 nucleotides align to TRBD1. V trimming: 5 bases; J trimming: 3 bases; junction bases outside the gene matches: 3. Germline V lookup: CDR1 ENHRY, CDR2 SYGVKD. The CDR3 has 13 amino acids. The CDR3 DNA is TGTGCCATCAGTCCAGGGGGTTACTATGGCTACACCTTC. This encodes CAISPGGYYGYTF.

Remarks on this clonotype: One junction end does not reproduce the germline sequence, and a read error may be involved. The chain employs TRBV9 and TRBJ2-3; tentative D call: TRBD1 (6 bases). This CDR3 spans 15 amino acids. The germline V gene encodes CDR1 SGDLS and CDR2 YYNGEE. The DNA for the CDR3 is TGTGCCAGCAGCGTAGAACAGGGTATCGCAGATCCGCAGTATTTT. It translates to CASSVEQGIADPQYF.

At least ten counts were recorded for this clonotype. The V and J genes are TRBV27 and TRBJ2-7; 8 bases match TRBD2. The V and J ends lost 3 bases and 4 bases, in that order; junction bases with no gene match: 5. This CDR3 is 14 amino acids long. Germline CDR1 is MNHEY and CDR2 is SMNVEV (reference sequence). CDR3 coding DNA: TGTGCCAGCAGTTTTGTCGGGGGGGTTTACGAGCAGTACTTC. Its protein product is CASSFVGGVYEQYF.

The rearrangement uses TRBV19 and TRBJ2-1; a weak D match, TRBD2 (6 bases). Trimming took off 4 bases at V and 6 bases at J, with 19 bases between the two ends. CDR3 length: 16 residues. Per germline, CDR1 LNHDA and CDR2 SQIVND (reference sequence). In DNA, the CDR3 is TGTGCCAGTAGTACCTACCGGGGCGGGGCCCTCAATGAGCAGTTCTTC. As protein: CASSTYRGGALNEQFF.

This clonotype occurred a few times. The V call is TRBV10-3, the J call TRBJ2-7; weak D call: TRBD2 (5 bases). The germline V gene encodes CDR1 ENHRY and CDR2 SYGVKD. V lost 11 bases and J lost 2, with 16 bases in between. The CDR3 spans 13 residues. The CDR3 loop reads CALEGGFAYEQYF. In nucleotides, the CDR3 is TGTGCCCTCGAGGGCGGGTTTGCCTACGAGCAGTACTTC.

A few counts support this clonotype. The rearrangement uses TRBV29-1 and TRBJ1-2; 9 bases are shared with TRBD1. Germline-derived CDR1 and CDR2 are SQVTM and ANQGSEA. V lost 5 bases, J lost 4 bases, and 5 bases stayed unmatched. The CDR3 has 13 residues. CDR3 region: CSVNRGPSYGYTF. CDR3 bases: TGCAGCGTTAACAGGGGGCCCAGCTATGGCTACACCTTC.

This clonotype was detected many times. This chain uses TRBV3-1 with TRBJ2-5; tentative D call: TRBD1 (6 bases). Germline V gene lookup returns CDR1 LGHDT and CDR2 YNNKEL (reference sequence). The CDR3 spans 15 residues. Trimming took 0 bases from V and 3 from J, leaving 11 bases between them. Here the CDR3 DNA reads TGTGCCAGCAGCCAAGAGATGGGGGCGAAAGAGACCCAGTACTTC. The encoded protein is CASSQEMGAKETQYF.

In this sample, this clonotype turned up many times. This sequence joins TRBV7-3 and TRBJ2-6, with 7 bases identical to TRBD1. The CDR3 is 16 residues long. J lost 2 bases, V lost 2 bases, and 3 bases had no gene match. Germline values: CDR1 SGHTA, CDR2 FQGTGA. CDR3 bases: TGTGCCAGCAGCTTAGACAGGGCGGCTGGGGCCAACGTCCTGACTTTC. It translates to CASSLDRAAGANVLTF. The whole variable domain, remainder taken from reference TRBV7-3 and TRBJ2-6, is GAGVSQTPSNKVTEKGKYVELRCDPISGHTALYWYRQSLGQGPEFLIYFQGTGAADDSGLPNDRFFAVRPEGSVSTLKIQRTERGDSAVYLCASSLDRAAGANVLTFGAGSRLTVL.

This clonotype showed up many times. The chain is built from TRBV27 and TRBJ1-5; tentative D call: TRBD1 (5 bases). Trimming shortened V by 4 bases and J by 1 base, and 8 bases separated the two germline ends. The CDR3 sequence is 14 residues long. Germline CDR1 reads MNHEY; CDR2 reads SMNVEV (reference sequence). CDR3 bases: TGTGCCAGCAGTTCTCGGGGCAGCAATCAGCCCCAGCATTTT. This translates into CASSSRGSNQPQHF.

Ten or more counts support this clonotype. The J gene is TRBJ2-3, the V gene TRBV5-1; D is possibly TRBD2 (5 bases). Trimming pared 0 bases from V and 4 bases from J, leaving 9 bases between. The CDR3 consists of 14 residues. Germline CDR1 reads SGHRS; CDR2 reads YFSETQ. CDR3 bases: TGCGCCAGCAGCTTGGGAGGGTTCCCAGATACGCAGTATTTT. As protein: CASSLGGFPDTQYF. The full variable domain, with the rest looked up from reference TRBV5-1 and TRBJ2-3, is KAGVTQTPRYLIKTRGQQVTLSCSPISGHRSVSWYQQTPGQGLQFLFEYFSETQRNKGNFPGRFSGRQFSNSRSEMNVSTLELGDSALYLCASSLGGFPDTQYFGPGTRLTVL.

This sequence joins TRBV29-1 and TRBJ2-5; the match to TRBD2 covers 7 bases. The CDR3 consists of 13 residues. Per the germline V gene, CDR1 is SQVTM and CDR2 is ANQGSEA. After removal of 8 bases from V and 1 base from J, the junction contained 7 bases not matched to a gene. The CDR3 DNA sequence: TGCAGCCATATTTGGGGGGGCCAAGAGACCCAGTACTTC. Translating it yields CSHIWGGQETQYF.

This clonotype has at least ten counts. The CDR3 spells CASTSTGEGQPQHF. CDR3 bases: TGTGCCAGCACCTCCACAGGGGAAGGACAGCCCCAGCATTTT. The chain links TRBV28 to TRBJ1-5, with 7 bases aligning to TRBD1. CDR3 length: 14 amino acids. The V gene end was trimmed by 7 bases and the J gene end by 7 bases; junction bases not matched to a gene: 10. CDR1 and CDR2 from the germline V gene are MDHEN and SYDVKM.

This clonotype has only a few counts. The gene calls are TRBV15 and TRBJ2-7, with D unresolved. The ends were cut back, 1 base at V and 5 bases at J, with 9 bases in the middle. Germline V gene sequence: CDR1 LNHNV, CDR2 YYDKDF (reference sequence). This CDR3 has 13 amino acids. CDR3 protein: CATSRGGSDEQYF. DNA of the CDR3: TGTGCCACCAGCAGAGGAGGTTCTGACGAGCAGTACTTC.

The table lists this clonotype with a few counts. V is TRBV11-1 and J is TRBJ1-4; 8 bases are shared with TRBD1. The germline V gene encodes CDR1 SGHAT and CDR2 FQDESV (reference sequence). The trim removed 3 bases at V and 8 bases at J, leaving 5 bases unmatched. This CDR3 spans 14 amino acids. The CDR3 region has the DNA TGTGCCAGCAGCTTTACCAGGGGGCGGGAAAAACTGTTTTTT. This encodes CASSFTRGREKLFF.

This clonotype occurred many times. CDR3 nucleotide sequence: TGTGCCACCAGCAGAGATGGCGGTCCCGGCACAGATACGCAGTATTTT. Translation gives CATSRDGGPGTDTQYF. The rearrangement joins TRBV15 to TRBJ2-3; D unclear. Trimming took 0 bases from V and 1 from J, leaving 11 bases between them. Germline V gene data show CDR1 as LNHNV and CDR2 as YYDKDF (reference sequence). The CDR3 is 16 amino acids. Together with reference TRBV15 and TRBJ2-3, the CDR3 gives the full variable domain: DAMVIQNPRYQVTQFGKPVTLSCSQTLNHNVMYWYQQKSSQAPKLLFHYYDKDFNNEADTPDNFQSRRPNTSFCFLDIRSPGLGDTAMYLCATSRDGGPGTDTQYFGPGTRLTVL.

In the case of this clonotype: Given a much more abundant clone one base away, this may be a read error. The chain combines TRBV7-2 with TRBJ2-3; D call uncertain. Germline V gene lookup returns CDR1 SGHTA and CDR2 FQGNSA. The V end lost 0 bases, the J end lost 0 bases, and 10 bases lay between the germline ends. This CDR3 contains 16 residues. The CDR3 region has the DNA TGTGCCAGCAGCTTAGCGGGAAGTCCTAGCACAGATACGCAGTATTTT. This codes for CASSLAGSPSTDTQYF.

This clonotype was seen at least ten times. The chain employs TRBV7-3 and TRBJ2-4; D might be TRBD1 (6 bases). Trimming left V 5 bases short and J 3 bases short, with 17 bases between. Germline values: CDR1 SGHTA, CDR2 FQGTGA. The CDR3 extends over 16 amino acids. Written as DNA, the CDR3 is TGTGCCAGCAGCCGGACAGCTGGGGATGGCAAAAACATTCAGTACTTC. It yields the protein CASSRTAGDGKNIQYF.

The chain links TRBV7-2 to TRBJ2-2; tentatively, D is TRBD1 (7 bases). With 2 bases removed from V and 0 bases from J, the gap between germline ends came to 16 bases. The CDR3 spans 18 residues. Germline V gene sequence: CDR1 SGHTA, CDR2 FQGNSA. CDR3 nucleotides: TGTGCCAGCAGCTTACAGGGGGGATTATACGCGAACACCGGGGAGCTGTTTTTT. As protein: CASSLQGGLYANTGELFF.

This clonotype was recorded a few times. The chain has TRBV5-4 and TRBJ2-1; 12 bases align to TRBD2. V was clipped by 3 bases and J by 9 bases; unmatched bases: 10. Germline V gene data show CDR1 as SGHNT and CDR2 as YYREEE (reference sequence). The CDR3 is 16 amino acids. CDR3 coding DNA: TGTGCCAGCAGCTCCGATCCTAGCGGGGGGGCCCTTGAGCAGTTCTTC. It is translated as CASSSDPSGGALEQFF. The complete variable domain, with remaining parts taken from reference TRBV5-4 and TRBJ2-1, reads ETGVTQSPTHLIKTRGQQVTLRCSSQSGHNTVSWYQQALGQGPQFIFQYYREEENGRGNFPPRFSGLQFPNYSSELNVNALELDDSALYLCASSSDPSGGALEQFFGPGTRLTVL.

This chain uses TRBV20-1 with TRBJ2-3, with TRBD2 matching over 10 bases. Germline CDR1 reads DFQATT; CDR2 reads SNEGSKA (reference sequence). The CDR3 is 15 amino acids. Trimming removed 6 bases from V and 0 bases from J; junction bases left unmatched: 6. The CDR3: CSATGLAESTDTQYF. The CDR3 bases are TGCAGTGCCACCGGACTAGCGGAGAGCACAGATACGCAGTATTTT.

This clonotype has at least ten counts. The rearrangement links TRBV27 to TRBJ2-1; TRBD1 might be the D (5 bases). The V gene's germline CDR1 is MNHEY and CDR2 SMNVEV (reference sequence). This CDR3 contains 13 residues. V gave up 6 bases and J gave up 6 bases, with 12 bases separating them. This CDR3 reads CASSLLGPNEQFF. The CDR3 region has the DNA TGTGCCAGCAGCCTCCTGGGGCCCAATGAGCAGTTCTTC.

The sample holds many counts of this clonotype. A junction end diverges from the germline sequence, so it may reflect a read error. CDR3 sequence (DNA): TGTTCCAGTAAGATTGGGGCCAACGTCCTGACTTTC. Amino acids: CSSKIGANVLTF. The chain couples TRBV19 to TRBJ2-6; D ambiguous. The CDR3 loop spans 12 amino acids. The germline V gene has CDR1 LNHDA and CDR2 SQIVND (reference sequence).

This clonotype came up many times. The chain is built from TRBV28 and TRBJ1-3; the D is unclear. The CDR3 contains 13 residues. The germline CDR1 and CDR2 sequences are MDHEN and SYDVKM. Trimming cost V 10 bases and J 0 bases, with 10 bases left between them. CDR3 nucleotide sequence: TGTGCCACCCGAAGGAGCTCTGGAAACACCATATATTTT. This gives the protein CATRRSSGNTIYF.

This clonotype was picked up many times. The chain links TRBV20-1 to TRBJ2-3; D gene ambiguous. CDR1 is DFQATT and CDR2 is SNEGSKA in the germline V gene (reference sequence). The CDR3 is made up of 13 amino acids. V gave up 4 bases and J gave up 5 bases, with 13 bases separating them. In nucleotides, the CDR3 is TGCAGTGCTAACCGGGCCCTAGGAGATACGCAGTATTTT. Translating it yields CSANRALGDTQYF.

This clonotype was observed many times. The CDR3 region has the DNA TGTGCCAGCAGTGGCCCCGCGGAGCTACAGGGGAACACTGAAGCTTTCTTT. It codes for CASSGPAELQGNTEAFF. The chain recombines TRBV12-3 or TRBV12-4 with TRBJ1-1; TRBD1 is a possible D gene (6 bases). V lost 5 bases, J lost 1 base, and 20 bases lay in between. The CDR3 totals 17 residues.

The chain employs TRBV3-1 and TRBJ2-1, with 11 positions matching TRBD2. This CDR3 comprises 16 residues. The V gene's germline CDR1 is LGHDT and CDR2 YNNKEL (reference sequence). V was pared by 0 bases and J by 9 bases, with 7 bases of the junction left unmatched. The CDR3: CASSQERRLAGREQFF. Written as DNA, the CDR3 is TGTGCCAGCAGCCAAGAAAGGCGACTAGCGGGGCGTGAGCAGTTCTTC.

This clonotype has a count of ten or more. V and J are TRBV7-7 and TRBJ2-5; 7 bases line up with TRBD1. After removal of 5 bases from V and 7 bases from J, the junction contained 10 bases not matched to a gene. Germline V lookup: CDR1 SSHAT, CDR2 FNYEAQ (reference sequence). The CDR3 has 14 amino acids. The CDR3 protein is CASSDRASRGTQYF. CDR3 DNA: TGTGCCAGCAGCGACAGGGCCTCCCGGGGGACCCAGTACTTC.

Only a few counts were recorded for this clonotype. The chain links TRBV28 to TRBJ1-1; D unclear. CDR1 is MDHEN, CDR2 SYDVKM, per germline. V lost 5 bases, J lost 1 base, and 8 bases lay in between. This CDR3 is built from 13 residues. CDR3 sequence reads: CASSHRQNTEAFF. The CDR3 coding sequence is TGTGCCAGCAGTCACAGACAGAACACTGAAGCTTTCTTT.

This clonotype was recorded a few times. Being one base from a much bigger clone, this may be a read error. V usage is TRBV29-1 and J usage is TRBJ2-1, with D perhaps matching TRBD1 or TRBD2 (6 bases each). Germline V gene lookup returns CDR1 SQVTM and CDR2 ANQGSEA. The V and J ends lost 6 bases and 6 bases respectively, with 9 bases between them. This CDR3 is built from 11 residues. As DNA, the CDR3 is TGCAGCGTGGGGGGCAGCAATGAGCAGTTCTTC. Translation gives CSVGGSNEQFF.

This clonotype came up many times. This sequence joins TRBV10-3 and TRBJ1-2, with TRBD1 identical over 7 bases. Germline assignment: CDR1 ENHRY and CDR2 SYGVKD. This CDR3 spans 14 amino acids. Trimming at V came to 6 bases and at J to 1 base, leaving 5 bases not matched to a gene. CDR3 bases: TGTGCCATCAGGACGGGACAGAATAACTATGGCTACACCTTC. Protein: CAIRTGQNNYGYTF.